The 31 T cell receptor beta chains given below trace back to one sample, sequenced in a study of glioma-infiltrating T cells after dendritic cell vaccination. Libraries were prepared by immunoSEQ multiplex PCR; TCRdb keeps only in-frame clonotypes and omits some of them. The sample shows roughly 70,000 clones, approximately 80% of them seen only once. The sequences come from blood, collected before dendritic cell vaccination. The source is a human donor with glioblastoma.

The chain employs TRBV30 and TRBJ1-2; TRBD1 agrees at 7 bases. The germline V gene encodes CDR1 GTSNPN and CDR2 SVGIG (reference sequence). The CDR3 has 14 amino acids. Unmatched junction bases numbered 4, after V lost 2 bases and J lost 1 base. The CDR3 sequence: CAWSRGQVNYGYTF. DNA of the CDR3: TGTGCCTGGAGTAGGGGGCAGGTTAACTATGGCTACACCTTC.

The CDR3 loop is CASSASGTGNQPQHF. CDR3 DNA: TGTGCCAGCAGCGCTTCCGGGACAGGGAATCAGCCCCAGCATTTT. The chain uses TRBV9 and TRBJ1-5; TRBD1 matches 9 bases. This CDR3 has 15 residues. Germline V gene lookup returns CDR1 SGDLS and CDR2 YYNGEE. J lost 4 bases, V lost 3 bases, and 5 bases had no gene match.

This chain links TRBV5-4 with TRBJ1-2; maybe TRBD1 (6 bases). V lost 3 bases to trimming and J lost 4 bases, with 16 bases between them. CDR1 SGHNT and CDR2 YYREEE come from the germline V gene (reference sequence). This CDR3 spans 15 amino acids. CDR3 region: CASSSDRTATYGYTF. The DNA of the CDR3 is TGTGCCAGCAGCTCGGACCGGACAGCCACCTATGGCTACACCTTC. Combining the CDR3 with reference TRBV5-4 and TRBJ1-2 gives the whole variable domain ETGVTQSPTHLIKTRGQQVTLRCSSQSGHNTVSWYQQALGQGPQFIFQYYREEENGRGNFPPRFSGLQFPNYSSELNVNALELDDSALYLCASSSDRTATYGYTFGSGTRLTVV.

The J gene is TRBJ2-7, the V gene TRBV13; 7 nucleotides match TRBD1. Germline lookup yields CDR1 PRHDT and CDR2 FYEKMQ (reference sequence). The CDR3 extends over 14 amino acids. Losses at the gene ends were 2 bases for V and 4 bases for J; bases not matched to a gene: 5. CDR3 sequence (DNA): TGTGCCAGCAGCTTAACAGGGGCGAGATACGAGCAGTACGTC. Protein: CASSLTGARYEQYV.

The chain is built from TRBV6-5 and TRBJ2-2; tentatively, D is TRBD1 (5 bases). The ends were cut back, 0 bases at V and 5 bases at J, with 13 bases in the middle. CDR1 is MNHEY and CDR2 is SVGAGI in the germline V gene. The CDR3 extends over 16 amino acids. The chain's CDR3 is CASSYSGRAETGELFF. The CDR3 coding sequence is TGTGCCAGCAGTTACTCAGGCAGGGCTGAGACCGGGGAGCTGTTTTTT.

The rearrangement links TRBV7-9 to TRBJ2-7; possible D gene TRBD2, 5 bases. Germline CDR1 is SEHNR and CDR2 is FQNEAQ (reference sequence). The ends were cut back, 5 bases at V and 3 bases at J, with 11 bases in the middle. The CDR3 spans 13 residues. The CDR3 spells CASSPLDFYEQYF. The CDR3 DNA reads TGTGCCAGCAGCCCACTAGACTTCTACGAGCAGTACTTC.

J is TRBJ2-5 and V is TRBV5-1; a possible D gene is TRBD1 (5 bases). The CDR3 has 15 amino acids. Trimming removed 4 bases at V and 2 bases at J, with 15 bases between. Germline CDR1 and CDR2: SGHRS and YFSETQ. DNA for the CDR3: TGCGCCAGCAGCCAGGGCCCACGGGTTCAAGAGACCCAGTACTTC. Its translation is CASSQGPRVQETQYF.

J is TRBJ2-3 and V is TRBV5-1; 10 bases match TRBD2. Germline CDR1 and CDR2: SGHRS and YFSETQ. The ends lost 4 bases at V and 0 bases at J; junction bases unmatched: 11. The CDR3 is 18 residues long. CDR3 DNA sequence: TGCGCCAGCAGCGGGCGGACTAGCGGAGCCTCTAGCACAGATACGCAGTATTTT. The encoded protein is CASSGRTSGASSTDTQYF.

This chain connects TRBV5-1 to TRBJ1-1; D may be TRBD1 (5 bases). CDR3 length equals 15 residues. Trimming took 7 bases from V and 3 from J, leaving 19 bases between them. Germline assignment: CDR1 SGHRS and CDR2 YFSETQ. In nucleotides, the CDR3 is TGCGCCAGCCGGGTCCGGGGTGGAGGGGACACTGAAGCTTTCTTT. As protein: CASRVRGGGDTEAFF.

The V gene is TRBV5-1, the J gene TRBJ1-2; D is possibly TRBD1 (6 bases). The CDR3 is 15 residues long. Per germline, CDR1 SGHRS and CDR2 YFSETQ. The V end lost 2 bases, the J end lost 4 bases, and 15 bases lay between the germline ends. This chain's CDR3 is CASSFISTGSYGYTF. For the CDR3, the DNA is TGCGCCAGCAGCTTCATCAGCACAGGGAGCTATGGCTACACCTTC.

This chain joins TRBV6-5 and TRBJ2-2; TRBD1 matches at 7 bases. Trimming took 7 bases from V and 2 from J; bases not matched to a gene: 4. The CDR3 totals 14 residues. The germline gives CDR1 MNHEY, CDR2 SVGAGI. The CDR3 DNA reads TGTGCCAGCATCCGACAGGGCAACACCGGGGAGCTGTTTTTT. The encoded protein is CASIRQGNTGELFF.

V usage is TRBV10-3 and J usage is TRBJ2-7; D unresolved. CDR1 is ENHRY, CDR2 SYGVKD, per germline. V lost 4 bases and J 1 base, leaving 14 bases between the germline ends. The CDR3 spans 15 residues. CDR3 sequence: CAISAGKDSSYEQYF. CDR3 nucleotide sequence: TGTGCCATCAGTGCTGGTAAAGACTCGTCCTACGAGCAGTACTTC.

V is TRBV5-1 and J is TRBJ2-1, with 7 bases matching TRBD2. The CDR3 is 15 amino acids. Germline V gives CDR1 SGHRS, CDR2 YFSETQ. V lost 2 bases and J lost 0; bases outside the gene matches: 2. This CDR3 is CASSFSGNSYNEQFF. CDR3 DNA: TGCGCCAGCAGCTTCAGCGGGAACTCCTACAATGAGCAGTTCTTC.

J is TRBJ1-5 and V is TRBV6-5, with 9 bases that match TRBD1. Trimming at V came to 6 bases and at J to 7 bases, leaving 10 bases not matched to a gene. Germline V lookup: CDR1 MNHEY, CDR2 SVGAGI. The CDR3 contains 15 residues. The CDR3 loop is CASRRDRAESQPQHF. The CDR3 bases are TGTGCCAGCAGGAGGGACAGGGCGGAGAGCCAGCCCCAGCATTTT.

The chain recombines TRBV19 with TRBJ1-5; 8 nucleotides agree with TRBD1. This CDR3 comprises 13 residues. Germline CDR1 and CDR2: LNHDA and SQIVND (reference sequence). J was trimmed by 5 bases and V by 8 bases; bases with no gene match: 5. CDR3 amino acids: CASGPGGDQPQHF. The CDR3 DNA reads TGTGCCAGTGGTCCAGGGGGCGATCAGCCCCAGCATTTT.

This chain uses TRBV5-1 with TRBJ2-5; possible D gene TRBD2, 6 bases. The CDR3 spans 15 residues. Germline V gene data show CDR1 as SGHRS and CDR2 as YFSETQ. Trimming stripped 0 bases from V and 5 bases from J, with 14 bases between. Here the CDR3 DNA reads TGCGCCAGCAGCTTGGCCGTGCGGGGAAGGGAGACCCAGTACTTC. This sequence encodes CASSLAVRGRETQYF. The full variable domain, its missing parts supplied by reference TRBV5-1 and TRBJ2-5, is KAGVTQTPRYLIKTRGQQVTLSCSPISGHRSVSWYQQTPGQGLQFLFEYFSETQRNKGNFPGRFSGRQFSNSRSEMNVSTLELGDSALYLCASSLAVRGRETQYFGPGTRLLVL.

The J gene is TRBJ1-5, the V gene TRBV2; 10 bases match TRBD1. V was pared by 3 bases and J by 7 bases, with 9 bases of the junction left unmatched. The CDR3 has 16 amino acids. CDR1 is SNHLY and CDR2 is FYNNEI in the germline V gene. CDR3 DNA: TGTGCCAGCAGTGAGGGAGGGACAGGGGCCCGACAGCCCCAGCATTTT. Its protein is CASSEGGTGARQPQHF.

This clone was seen a few times. The genes are TRBV14 and TRBJ2-7; 8 bases are shared with TRBD1. V was pared by 0 bases and J by 9 bases, with 10 bases of the junction left unmatched. The CDR3 is 15 amino acids. Germline CDR1 and CDR2: SGHDN and FVKESK. CDR3 amino acids: CASSQDPQGAGLQYV. The CDR3, as DNA: TGTGCCAGCAGCCAAGACCCCCAGGGGGCTGGGTTGCAGTACGTC.

The gene calls are TRBV18 and TRBJ1-1, with 8 bases fitting TRBD1. The V segment lost 6 bases and the J segment 1 base; nucleotides outside the gene matches: 1. CDR3 length: 13 residues. CDR1 KGHSH and CDR2 LQKENI come from the germline V gene. The CDR3 DNA follows: TGTGCCAGCTCGGACAGGGCGAACACTGAAGCTTTCTTT. Translated: CASSDRANTEAFF.

This CDR3 is CASSPGPGAGSYNEQFF. CDR3 DNA: TGCGCCAGCAGCCCGGGTCCGGGCGCAGGGTCCTACAATGAGCAGTTCTTC. This rearrangement joins TRBV5-1 to TRBJ2-1; the D gene is possibly TRBD1 (5 bases). V lost 4 bases to trimming and J lost 1 base, with 18 bases between them. Germline V lookup: CDR1 SGHRS, CDR2 YFSETQ. CDR3 length equals 17 residues.

The rearrangement joins TRBV11-3 to TRBJ2-2; 9 bases match TRBD1. The CDR3 length is 16 residues. Per germline, CDR1 SGHNT and CDR2 YENEEA. Losses at the gene ends were 4 bases for V and 4 bases for J; bases not matched to a gene: 7. The CDR3 sequence is CASSWGTGTSTGELFF. The CDR3 DNA reads as TGTGCCAGCAGCTGGGGGACAGGGACTTCCACCGGGGAGCTGTTTTTT.

The chain couples TRBV6-5 to TRBJ2-1; 12 bases agree with TRBD2. The CDR3 runs 16 residues. The germline V gene has CDR1 MNHEY and CDR2 SVGAGI. The trim removed 2 bases at V and 9 bases at J, leaving 8 bases unmatched. The CDR3 bases are TGTGCCAGCAGTTACGCCCCTAGCGGGGGGGCAAGTGAGCAGTTCTTC. Its translation: CASSYAPSGGASEQFF.

The genes are TRBV5-4 and TRBJ1-1; 7 bases are shared with TRBD1. This CDR3 has 14 residues. The V gene end was trimmed by 4 bases and the J gene end by 4 bases; junction bases not matched to a gene: 7. Germline CDR1 and CDR2: SGHNT and YYREEE (reference sequence). CDR3 coding DNA: TGTGCCAGCAGCGCGGGACAGAGGGTCACTGAAGCTTTCTTT. It specifies CASSAGQRVTEAFF.

V and J are TRBV27 and TRBJ1-5; 10 bases map to TRBD1. The CDR3 is made up of 15 amino acids. Germline CDR1 and CDR2: MNHEY and SMNVEV (reference sequence). Trimming at V came to 5 bases and at J to 4 bases, leaving 5 bases not matched to a gene. The CDR3 loop reads CASSRDRGGNQPQHF. For the CDR3, the DNA is TGTGCCAGCAGTCGGGACAGGGGAGGAAATCAGCCCCAGCATTTT.

The V and J genes are TRBV5-1 and TRBJ1-2, with TRBD1 matching over 11 bases. The CDR3 has 15 amino acids. The V gene's germline CDR1 is SGHRS and CDR2 YFSETQ. The trim removed 3 bases at V and 4 bases at J, leaving 5 bases unmatched. This CDR3 reads CASSSGTGGAYGYTF. The CDR3 coding sequence is TGCGCCAGCAGCTCAGGGACAGGGGGGGCCTATGGCTACACCTTC. The entire variable domain, with the rest obtained from reference TRBV5-1 and TRBJ1-2, is as follows: KAGVTQTPRYLIKTRGQQVTLSCSPISGHRSVSWYQQTPGQGLQFLFEYFSETQRNKGNFPGRFSGRQFSNSRSEMNVSTLELGDSALYLCASSSGTGGAYGYTFGSGTRLTVV.

V and J are TRBV6-6 and TRBJ1-2; no definite D call. V was trimmed by 0 bases and J by 5 bases, leaving 7 bases between them. The CDR3 extends over 13 amino acids. The V gene's germline CDR1 is MNHNY and CDR2 SVGAGI (reference sequence). CDR3 DNA: TGTGCCAGCAGTTACTCGGAGGGTTATGGCTACACCTTC. Translating gives CASSYSEGYGYTF.

The V and J genes are TRBV6-1 and TRBJ1-6, with 8 positions matching TRBD1. The germline V gene has CDR1 MNHNS and CDR2 SASEGT. J lost 4 bases, V lost 7 bases, and 6 bases had no gene match. CDR3 size: 15 residues. As DNA, the CDR3 is TGTGCCAGCATCATACAGGGGGGTTATAATTCACCCCTCCACTTT. Amino acids: CASIIQGGYNSPLHF.

The rearrangement uses TRBV18 and TRBJ2-7, with a tentative D call TRBD2 (5 bases). Trimming pared 3 bases from V and 7 bases from J, leaving 7 bases between. The CDR3 sequence is 11 residues long. The germline V gene has CDR1 KGHSH and CDR2 LQKENI. As DNA, the CDR3 is TGTGCCAGCTCACCGGGAGTGGAGCAGTACTTC. It specifies CASSPGVEQYF.

This clone was seen just once. This chain joins TRBV7-9 and TRBJ2-1; TRBD1 is a possible D gene (6 bases). The CDR3 runs 13 residues. Germline V gene lookup returns CDR1 SEHNR and CDR2 FQNEAQ (reference sequence). Trimming cost V 4 bases and J 4 bases, with 8 bases left between them. The CDR3 spells CASSSTGYNEQFF. CDR3 nucleotides: TGTGCCAGCAGCTCCACAGGGTACAATGAGCAGTTCTTC. The whole variable domain, remainder taken from reference TRBV7-9 and TRBJ2-1, is DTGVSQNPRHKITKRGQNVTFRCDPISEHNRLYWYRQTLGQGPEFLTYFQNEAQLEKSRLLSDRFSAERPKGSFSTLEIQRTEQGDSAMYLCASSSTGYNEQFFGPGTRLTVL.

The V and J genes are TRBV5-1 and TRBJ2-7, with D maybe TRBD2 (6 bases). Germline assignment: CDR1 SGHRS and CDR2 YFSETQ. This CDR3 is 13 amino acids long. Deletions cut 7 bases from V and 9 bases from J, with 20 bases between. The CDR3 protein is CASGTGSPGGQYF. The CDR3, as DNA: TGCGCCAGCGGCACCGGGTCCCCCGGGGGGCAGTACTTC.

The V call is TRBV6-1, the J call TRBJ2-6; a possible D gene is TRBD2 (5 bases). CDR3 length equals 15 residues. Germline lookup yields CDR1 MNHNS and CDR2 SASEGT. The germline V and J ends were trimmed by 8 bases and 0 bases, with 11 bases remaining between them. CDR3 region: CASVGENSGANVLTF. Written as DNA, the CDR3 is TGTGCCAGCGTTGGGGAGAACTCTGGGGCCAACGTCCTGACTTTC.